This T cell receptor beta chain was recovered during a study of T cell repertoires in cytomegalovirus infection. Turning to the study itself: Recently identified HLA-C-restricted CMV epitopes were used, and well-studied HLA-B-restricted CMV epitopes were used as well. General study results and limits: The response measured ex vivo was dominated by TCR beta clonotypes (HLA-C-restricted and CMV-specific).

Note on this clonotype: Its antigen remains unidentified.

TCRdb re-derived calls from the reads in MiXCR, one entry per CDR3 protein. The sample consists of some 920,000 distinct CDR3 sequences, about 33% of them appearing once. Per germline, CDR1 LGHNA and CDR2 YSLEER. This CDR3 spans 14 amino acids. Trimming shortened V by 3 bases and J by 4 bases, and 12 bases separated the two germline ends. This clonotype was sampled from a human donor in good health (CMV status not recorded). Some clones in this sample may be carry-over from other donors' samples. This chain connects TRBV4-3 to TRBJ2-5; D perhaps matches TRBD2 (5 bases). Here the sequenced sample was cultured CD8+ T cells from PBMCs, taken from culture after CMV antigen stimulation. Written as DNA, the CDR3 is TGCGCCAGCAGCCAGAGGGAAGGCGGAGAGACCCAGTACTTC. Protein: CASSQREGGETQYF.